A selection of T cell receptor beta chains follows, all from one sample in a study of T cell responses to AZD1222 COVID-19 vaccine. Here immunoSEQ multiplex PCR was the method, and the copy in TCRdb shows in-frame clones only, minus some. This sample carries 120,000 to 150,000 clones, roughly 90% of them seen once, and the ten largest clones take about 1.5%. The sequenced sample was peripheral blood, obtained on day 0 of AZD1222 vaccination. The receptors were sampled from an adult in good health. Each CDR3 is given with its conserved first and last residue.

v_gene	j_gene	CDR3aa
TRBV6-2/TRBV6-3	TRBJ1-2	CASSYARDYGYTF
TRBV7-9	TRBJ2-1	CASSTYNEQFF
TRBV18	TRBJ1-2	CASSRTDRFYGYTF
TRBV7-9	TRBJ1-5	CASSLAGTGTHNDQPQHF
TRBV10-1	TRBJ1-1	CATQHGNEAFF
TRBV12-3/TRBV12-4	TRBJ1-1	CASSLARVTEAFF
TRBV27	TRBJ2-7	CASSFPGSYEQYF
TRBV4-3	TRBJ2-7	CASSQDSGSYEQYF
TRBV7-3	TRBJ2-1	CASSLTTESRSYNEQFF
TRBV27	TRBJ2-7	CASSPAGGLLGEQYF
TRBV4-1	TRBJ2-3	CASSQLHGGTYTDTQYF
TRBV6-1	TRBJ1-2	CASSEGLRVRVFGYTF
TRBV5-4	TRBJ2-6	CASSSITGTVVSGANVLTF
TRBV11-3	TRBJ2-7	CASSLRQGSYEQYF
TRBV6-5	TRBJ2-7	CASTDAGTYEQYF
TRBV5-1	TRBJ1-4	CASSPGTGWRELFF
TRBV9	TRBJ1-6	CASSARGAQGGNSPLHF
TRBV28	TRBJ2-1	CASSSPRDPSYNEQFF
TRBV10-3	TRBJ1-1	CAISGGPTGGGTEAFF
TRBV6-2/TRBV6-3	TRBJ1-6	CASSPTRGRSPLHF
TRBV18	TRBJ1-1	CASSPLHTNTEAFF
TRBV5-6	TRBJ1-1	CASSLYTEAFF
TRBV2	TRBJ1-5	CASSAGRNSNQPQHF
TRBV19	TRBJ2-3	CASSIKTGVADTQYF
TRBV28	TRBJ1-5	CASSLTGGLQPQHF
TRBV5-1	TRBJ2-5	CASSFQETQYF
TRBV6-6	TRBJ2-3	CASRGGGRTDTQYF
TRBV6-2/TRBV6-3	TRBJ2-2	CASSSGGPGGELFF
TRBV6-5	TRBJ1-1	CATYRVNTEAFF
TRBV28	TRBJ2-5	CASSRTRSRETQYF
TRBV9	TRBJ2-6	CASSVIPGGRTSGANVLTF
TRBV19	TRBJ1-2	CASSYGVAAGRAYGYTF
TRBV7-6	TRBJ2-6	CASSLYRAARSGANVLTF
TRBV7-9	TRBJ2-7	CASSLMRLAGVYEQYF
TRBV18	TRBJ1-1	CASSPLLNQDTEAFF
TRBV5-1	TRBJ1-1	CASTQHFGGENTEAFF
TRBV12-5	TRBJ1-3	CASGLPRGQGAPGNTIYF
TRBV5-1	TRBJ1-1	CASSHSGGPEAFF
TRBV20-1	TRBJ2-3	CSANQPDTQYF
TRBV28	TRBJ1-1	CASGIVIAEAFF
TRBV5-1	TRBJ1-5	CASSLEGVSNQPQHF
TRBV6-5	TRBJ1-1	CASSPTGGRNTEAFF
TRBV2	TRBJ2-3	CASSEGGPSTDTQYF
TRBV11-2	TRBJ2-7	CASSSDPGTGHEQYF
TRBV4-3	TRBJ2-3	CASSQDFGSGGLGDTQYF
TRBV7-9	TRBJ2-3	CASSLGQLGGTGFADTQYF
TRBV14	TRBJ2-5	CASSQVEETQYF
TRBV7-8	TRBJ1-5	CASSLNLGGKYSNQPQHF
TRBV11-3	TRBJ1-1	CASSPWTDFNTEAFF
TRBV27	TRBJ1-1	CASSYRGNEAFF
TRBV29-1	TRBJ1-3	CSAKGREYSGNTIYF
TRBV19	TRBJ2-5	CASSPGGKTQYF
TRBV7-2	TRBJ2-7	CASSTGGGSSYEQYF
TRBV14	TRBJ2-1	CASSLTGTGGEQFF
TRBV4-1	TRBJ2-7	CASSQGVVGFSYEQYF
TRBV6-5	TRBJ2-1	CASRPPGQEQFF